This T cell receptor (beta chain) was captured by sequencing in a study of T cell repertoires in cytomegalovirus infection. V shed 5 bases and J shed 0 bases, with 17 bases lying between them. In germline, CDR1 is DFQATT, CDR2 SNEGSKA (reference sequence). This CDR3 is 16 amino acids long. Study findings and constraints: There were HLA-C-restricted CMV-specific TCR beta clonotypes dominating the ex vivo response.

Via MiXCR, TCRdb re-called the reads, giving one row per CDR3 protein. The repertoire holds 250,000 to 300,000 distinct CDR3 sequences, with about 20% as singletons. This clonotype was detected many times. Its antigen is unknown. This sequence joins TRBV20-1 and TRBJ2-1; tentative D call: TRBD2 (6 bases). This receptor was obtained from a human donor in good health (CMV status not recorded). Some clones in this sample may be carry-over from other donors' samples. The sample was cultured PBMCs, taken from culture after CMV antigen stimulation. The CDR3 nucleotides are TGCAGTGCTGCGGGCCGAGGGGAGGTCTCCTACAATGAGCAGTTCTTC. This encodes CSAAGRGEVSYNEQFF.